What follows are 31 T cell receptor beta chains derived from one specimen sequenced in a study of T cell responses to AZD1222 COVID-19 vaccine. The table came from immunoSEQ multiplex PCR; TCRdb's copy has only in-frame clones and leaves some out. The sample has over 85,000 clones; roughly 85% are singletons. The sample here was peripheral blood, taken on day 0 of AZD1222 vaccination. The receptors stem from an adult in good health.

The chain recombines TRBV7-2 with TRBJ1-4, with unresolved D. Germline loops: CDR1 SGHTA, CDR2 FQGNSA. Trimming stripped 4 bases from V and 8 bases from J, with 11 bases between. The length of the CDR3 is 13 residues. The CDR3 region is CASSSGPWEKLFF. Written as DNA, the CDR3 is TGTGCCAGCAGCTCCGGACCTTGGGAAAAACTGTTTTTT. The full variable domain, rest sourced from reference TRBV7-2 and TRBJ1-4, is GAGVSQSPSNKVTEKGKDVELRCDPISGHTALYWYRQSLGQGLEFLIYFQGNSAPDKSGLPSDRFSAERTGGSVSTLTIQRTQQEDSAVYLCASSSGPWEKLFFGSGTQLSVL.

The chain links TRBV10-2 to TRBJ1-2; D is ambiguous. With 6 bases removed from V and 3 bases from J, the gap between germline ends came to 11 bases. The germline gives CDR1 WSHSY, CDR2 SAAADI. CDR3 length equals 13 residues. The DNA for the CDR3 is TGCGCCAGCAGATCTAGCGGGCACTATGGCTACACCTTC. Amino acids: CASRSSGHYGYTF.

The CDR3 loop is CASSLGRAGEQFF. CDR3 in DNA: TGTGCCAGCAGTCTGGGTCGTGCGGGTGAGCAGTTCTTC. The V call is TRBV12-3 or TRBV12-4, the J call TRBJ2-1, with D possibly being TRBD2 (5 bases). With 5 bases removed from V and 9 bases from J, the gap between germline ends came to 14 bases. This CDR3 comprises 13 residues.

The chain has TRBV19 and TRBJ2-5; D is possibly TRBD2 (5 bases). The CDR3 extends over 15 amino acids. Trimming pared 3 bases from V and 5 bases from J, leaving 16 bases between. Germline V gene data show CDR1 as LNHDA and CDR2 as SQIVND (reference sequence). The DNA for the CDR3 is TGTGCCAGTAGTATCCGGAGCTTGGGAGTTGAGACCCAGTACTTC. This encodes CASSIRSLGVETQYF.

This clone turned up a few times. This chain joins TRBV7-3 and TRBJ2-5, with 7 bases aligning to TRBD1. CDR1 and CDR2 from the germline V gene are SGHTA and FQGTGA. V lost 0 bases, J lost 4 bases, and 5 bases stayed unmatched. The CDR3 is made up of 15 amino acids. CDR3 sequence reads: CASSLTGTAGETQYF. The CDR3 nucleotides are TGTGCCAGCAGCTTAACAGGGACAGCCGGAGAGACCCAGTACTTC.

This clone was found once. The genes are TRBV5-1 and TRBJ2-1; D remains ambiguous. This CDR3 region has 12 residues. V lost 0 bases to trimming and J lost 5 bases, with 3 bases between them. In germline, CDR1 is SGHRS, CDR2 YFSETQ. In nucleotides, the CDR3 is TGCGCCAGCAGCTTGGGAGACAATGAGCAGTTCTTC. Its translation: CASSLGDNEQFF.

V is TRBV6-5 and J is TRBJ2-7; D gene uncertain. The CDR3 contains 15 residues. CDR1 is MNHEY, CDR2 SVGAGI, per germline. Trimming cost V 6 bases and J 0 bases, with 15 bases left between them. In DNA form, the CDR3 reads TGTGCCAGCAGCGCTCCTCAAGCCTCCTCCTACGAGCAGTACTTC. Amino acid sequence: CASSAPQASSYEQYF.

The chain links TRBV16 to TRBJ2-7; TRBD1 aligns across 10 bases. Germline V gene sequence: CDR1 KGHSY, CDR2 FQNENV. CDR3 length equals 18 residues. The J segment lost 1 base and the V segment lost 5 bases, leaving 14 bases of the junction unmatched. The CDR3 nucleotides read TGTGCCAGCAGCTACTTGACAGGGGGCCAAAAGCAATCCTACGAGCAGTACTTC. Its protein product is CASSYLTGGQKQSYEQYF.

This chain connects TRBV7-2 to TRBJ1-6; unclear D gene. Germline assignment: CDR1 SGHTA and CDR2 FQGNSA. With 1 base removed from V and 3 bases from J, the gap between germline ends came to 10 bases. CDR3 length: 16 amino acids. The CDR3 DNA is TGTGCCAGCAGCTTAGGCAGCGTGGGCTATAATTCACCCCTCCACTTT. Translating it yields CASSLGSVGYNSPLHF.

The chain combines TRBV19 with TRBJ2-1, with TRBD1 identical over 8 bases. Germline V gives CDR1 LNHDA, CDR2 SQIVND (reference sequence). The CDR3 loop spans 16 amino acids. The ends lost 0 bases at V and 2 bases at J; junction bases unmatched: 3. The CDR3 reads CASSIDKQGAYNEQFF. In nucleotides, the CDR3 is TGTGCCAGTAGTATAGATAAACAGGGGGCCTACAATGAGCAGTTCTTC.

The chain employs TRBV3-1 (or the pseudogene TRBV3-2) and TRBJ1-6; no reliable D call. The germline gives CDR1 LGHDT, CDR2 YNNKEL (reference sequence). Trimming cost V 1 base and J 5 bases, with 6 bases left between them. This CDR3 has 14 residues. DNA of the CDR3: TGTGCCAGCAGCCAAGGTACCGATAATTCACCCCTCCACTTT. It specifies CASSQGTDNSPLHF.

The CDR3 reads CASSQDLEPHYGYTF. CDR3 coding DNA: TGTGCCAGCAGCCAAGATCTGGAGCCCCATTATGGCTACACCTTC. The genes are TRBV3-1 (or the pseudogene TRBV3-2) and TRBJ1-2; D not certain. Trimming left V 0 bases short and J 5 bases short, with 13 bases between. Germline assignment: CDR1 LGHDT and CDR2 YNNKEL (reference sequence). The CDR3 extends over 15 amino acids.

The CDR3 coding sequence is TGTGCCACCAGTGGGACAGGGGGAAACTATGGCTACACCTTC. This translates into CATSGTGGNYGYTF. This rearrangement joins TRBV24-1 to TRBJ1-2, with TRBD1 identical over 10 bases. Germline lookup yields CDR1 KGHDR and CDR2 SFDVKD. The CDR3 extends over 14 amino acids. V lost 5 bases and J lost 2; bases outside the gene matches: 1.

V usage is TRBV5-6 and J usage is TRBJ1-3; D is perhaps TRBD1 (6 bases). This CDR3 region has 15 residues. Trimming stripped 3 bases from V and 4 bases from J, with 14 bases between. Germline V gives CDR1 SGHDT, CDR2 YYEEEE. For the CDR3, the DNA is TGTGCCAGCAGCTGGTATGGGGGCGCCGGAAACACCATATATTTT. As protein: CASSWYGGAGNTIYF.

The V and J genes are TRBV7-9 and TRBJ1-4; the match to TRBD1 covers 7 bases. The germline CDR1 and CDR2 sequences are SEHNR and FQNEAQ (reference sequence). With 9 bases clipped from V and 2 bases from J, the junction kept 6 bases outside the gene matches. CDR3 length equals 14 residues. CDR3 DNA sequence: TGTGCCAGTACCCCGGGACAGACTAATGAAAAACTGTTTTTT. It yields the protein CASTPGQTNEKLFF.

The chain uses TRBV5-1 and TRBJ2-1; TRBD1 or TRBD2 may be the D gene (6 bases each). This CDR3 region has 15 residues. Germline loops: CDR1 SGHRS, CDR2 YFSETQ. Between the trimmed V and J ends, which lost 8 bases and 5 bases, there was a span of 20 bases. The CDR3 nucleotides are TGCGCCAGTAGAAGTACAGGGACTTCGCACAATGAGCAGTTCTTC. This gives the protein CASRSTGTSHNEQFF.

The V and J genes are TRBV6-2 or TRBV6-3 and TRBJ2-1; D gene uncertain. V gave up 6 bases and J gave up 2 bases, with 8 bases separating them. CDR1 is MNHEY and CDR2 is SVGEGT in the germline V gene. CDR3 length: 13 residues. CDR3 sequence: CASSLSPYNEQFF. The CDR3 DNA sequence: TGTGCCAGCAGCTTATCTCCCTACAATGAGCAGTTCTTC.

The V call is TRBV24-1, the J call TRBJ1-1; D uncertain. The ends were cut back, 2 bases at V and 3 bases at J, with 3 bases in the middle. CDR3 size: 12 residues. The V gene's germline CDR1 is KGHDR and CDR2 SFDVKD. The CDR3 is CATSDSDTEAFF. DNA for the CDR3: TGTGCCACCAGTGATTCAGACACTGAAGCTTTCTTT.

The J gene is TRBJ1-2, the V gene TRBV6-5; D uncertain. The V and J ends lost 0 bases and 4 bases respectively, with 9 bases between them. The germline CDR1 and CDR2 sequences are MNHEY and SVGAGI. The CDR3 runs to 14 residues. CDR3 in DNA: TGTGCCAGCAGTTACTCGGGCAGCACCTATGGCTACACCTTC. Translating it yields CASSYSGSTYGYTF.

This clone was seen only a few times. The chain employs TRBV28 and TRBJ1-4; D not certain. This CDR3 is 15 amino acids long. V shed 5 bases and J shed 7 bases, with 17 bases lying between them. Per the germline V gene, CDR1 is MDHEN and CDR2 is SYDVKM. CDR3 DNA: TGTGCCAGCAGTCCCGGACTCATAAAGGGTGAAAAACTGTTTTTT. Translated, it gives CASSPGLIKGEKLFF.

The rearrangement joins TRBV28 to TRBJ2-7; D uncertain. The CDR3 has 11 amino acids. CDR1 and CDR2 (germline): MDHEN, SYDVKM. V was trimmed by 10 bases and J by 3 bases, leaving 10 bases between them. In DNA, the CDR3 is TGTGCCACCACAGCCAACTACGAGCAGTACTTC. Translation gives CATTANYEQYF.

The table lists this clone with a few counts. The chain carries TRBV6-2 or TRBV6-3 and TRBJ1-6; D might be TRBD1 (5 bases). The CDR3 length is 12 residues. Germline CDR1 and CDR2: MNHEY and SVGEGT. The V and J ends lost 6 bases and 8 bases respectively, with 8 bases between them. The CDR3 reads CASSWGHSPLHF. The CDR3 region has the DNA TGTGCCAGCAGCTGGGGCCATTCACCCCTCCACTTT.

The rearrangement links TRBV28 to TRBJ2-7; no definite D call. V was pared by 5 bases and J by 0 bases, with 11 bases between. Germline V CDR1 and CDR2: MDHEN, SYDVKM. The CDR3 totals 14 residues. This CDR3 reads CASSVPTVSYEQYF. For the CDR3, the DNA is TGTGCCAGCAGTGTACCGACGGTCTCCTACGAGCAGTACTTC.

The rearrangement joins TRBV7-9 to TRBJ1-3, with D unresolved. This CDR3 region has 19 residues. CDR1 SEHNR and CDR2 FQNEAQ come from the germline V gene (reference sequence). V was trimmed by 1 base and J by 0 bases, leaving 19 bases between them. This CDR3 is CASSLGKSGHLSSGNTIYF. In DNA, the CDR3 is TGTGCCAGCAGCTTAGGGAAAAGCGGGCACCTCTCCTCTGGAAACACCATATATTTT.

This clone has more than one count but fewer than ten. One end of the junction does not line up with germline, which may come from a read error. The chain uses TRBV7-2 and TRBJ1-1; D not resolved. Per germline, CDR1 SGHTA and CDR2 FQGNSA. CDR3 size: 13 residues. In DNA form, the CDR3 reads TGTGCCAGCAGTTTAGGTTCGAACACTGAAGCTTTCTTT. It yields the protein CASSLGSNTEAFF.

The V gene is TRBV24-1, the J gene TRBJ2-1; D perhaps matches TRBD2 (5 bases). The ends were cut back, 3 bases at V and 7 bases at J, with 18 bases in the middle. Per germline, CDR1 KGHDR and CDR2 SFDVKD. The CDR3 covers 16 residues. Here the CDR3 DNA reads TGTGCCACCAGTGATGCGGACTTCCCCTATTGGAATGAGCAGTTCTTC. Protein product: CATSDADFPYWNEQFF.

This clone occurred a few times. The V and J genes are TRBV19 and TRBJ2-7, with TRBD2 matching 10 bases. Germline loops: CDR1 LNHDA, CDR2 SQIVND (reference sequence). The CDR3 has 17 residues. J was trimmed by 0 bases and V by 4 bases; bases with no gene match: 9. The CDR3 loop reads CASSTGGLAGVSYEQYF. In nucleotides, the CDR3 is TGTGCCAGTAGTACCGGGGGGCTAGCGGGAGTCTCCTACGAGCAGTACTTC.

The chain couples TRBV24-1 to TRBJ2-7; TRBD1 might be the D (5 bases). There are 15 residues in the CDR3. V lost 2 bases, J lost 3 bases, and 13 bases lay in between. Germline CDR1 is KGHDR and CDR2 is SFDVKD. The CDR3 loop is CATSDSRTRSYEQYF. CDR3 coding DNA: TGTGCCACCAGTGATTCCAGGACACGGAGCTACGAGCAGTACTTC.

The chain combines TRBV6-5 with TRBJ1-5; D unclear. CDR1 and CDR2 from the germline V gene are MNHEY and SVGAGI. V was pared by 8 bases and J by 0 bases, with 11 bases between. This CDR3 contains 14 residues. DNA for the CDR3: TGTGCCAGCGGCCGAGGGAATAGCAATCAGCCCCAGCATTTT. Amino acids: CASGRGNSNQPQHF.

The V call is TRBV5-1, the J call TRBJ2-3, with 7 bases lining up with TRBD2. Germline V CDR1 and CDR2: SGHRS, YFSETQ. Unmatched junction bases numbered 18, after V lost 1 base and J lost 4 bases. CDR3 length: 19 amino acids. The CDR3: CASSLLTGQAGARADTQYF. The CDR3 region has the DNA TGCGCCAGCAGCTTGTTGACCGGCCAGGCGGGAGCTCGTGCAGATACGCAGTATTTT.

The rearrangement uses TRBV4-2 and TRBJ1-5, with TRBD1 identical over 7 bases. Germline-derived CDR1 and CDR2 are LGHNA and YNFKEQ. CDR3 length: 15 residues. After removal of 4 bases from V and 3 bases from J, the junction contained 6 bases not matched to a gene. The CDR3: CASSPQGDNNQPQHF. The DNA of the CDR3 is TGTGCCAGCAGCCCCCAGGGGGACAACAATCAGCCCCAGCATTTT.